These 21 T cell receptor beta chains share one sample of origin, sequenced in a study of long-term antiretroviral therapy in people with HIV. Run at survey level, the immunoSEQ assay was version v3.0. Method: immunoSEQ multiplex PCR; TCRdb's copy keeps in-frame clones and lacks some. The sample has over 15,000 clones; 80% are singletons. Source: unsorted PBMCs, taken 0.1 years before starting antiretroviral therapy. All receptors derive from a man aged 18 to 30 with HIV.

The chain combines TRBV2 with TRBJ1-4; the D is unclear. Trimming removed 0 bases at V and 8 bases at J, with 13 bases between. Germline values: CDR1 SNHLY, CDR2 FYNNEI. This CDR3 contains 15 residues. The CDR3 here is CASSEAFRVEEKLFF. The CDR3 DNA reads TGTGCCAGCAGTGAAGCGTTTAGGGTGGAGGAAAAACTGTTTTTT.

The chain couples TRBV5-6 to TRBJ2-3, with unresolved D. The V and J ends lost 1 base and 0 bases respectively, with 9 bases between them. Germline V gene sequence: CDR1 SGHDT, CDR2 YYEEEE. The CDR3 loop spans 15 amino acids. CDR3 sequence: CASSLRLLSTDTQYF. The DNA of the CDR3 is TGTGCCAGCAGCTTGAGGTTGCTAAGCACAGATACGCAGTATTTT.

The chain combines TRBV11-2 with TRBJ2-4, with D possibly matching TRBD2 (5 bases). CDR3 length equals 16 residues. V was shortened by 0 bases and J by 0 bases, with 9 bases between the two germline ends. Germline V gene data show CDR1 as SGHAT and CDR2 as FQNNGV. CDR3 amino acids: CASSLDHRGAKNIQYF. CDR3 nucleotides: TGTGCCAGCAGCTTAGATCACCGGGGAGCCAAAAACATTCAGTACTTC.

The V call is TRBV19, the J call TRBJ2-2, with D perhaps assigned TRBD1 or TRBD2 (7 bases each). The CDR3 is made up of 18 amino acids. CDR1 LNHDA and CDR2 SQIVND come from the germline V gene (reference sequence). The germline V and J ends were trimmed by 3 bases and 4 bases, with 21 bases remaining between them. The CDR3 protein is CASSMGGQGGARTGELFF. CDR3 sequence (DNA): TGTGCCAGTAGTATGGGAGGGCAGGGGGGGGCACGCACCGGGGAGCTGTTTTTT.

This chain links TRBV7-3 with TRBJ2-2; the D is unclear. V was shortened by 1 base and J by 8 bases, with 14 bases between the two germline ends. Germline loops: CDR1 SGHTA, CDR2 FQGTGA. The CDR3 spans 15 residues. The CDR3: CASSLIDGLAGELFF. As DNA, the CDR3 is TGTGCCAGCAGCTTAATAGACGGGTTAGCAGGGGAGCTGTTTTTT.

V is TRBV4-2 and J is TRBJ1-5; 8 nucleotides match TRBD1. The junction had 3 bases not matched to a gene; V was cut back by 0 bases and J by 5 bases. The CDR3 is 15 residues long. Germline V lookup: CDR1 LGHNA, CDR2 YNFKEQ. CDR3 nucleotide sequence: TGTGCCAGCAGCCAAGATGGACAGGGCGATCAGCCCCAGCATTTT. Residues: CASSQDGQGDQPQHF.

The chain is built from TRBV2 and TRBJ1-2; 7 nucleotides agree with TRBD1. Trimming at V came to 4 bases and at J to 10 bases, leaving 6 bases not matched to a gene. Germline lookup yields CDR1 SNHLY and CDR2 FYNNEI. The CDR3 runs to 12 residues. The CDR3 loop is CASSVGTEFYTF. CDR3 nucleotides: TGTGCCAGCAGTGTCGGGACAGAGTTCTACACCTTC.

This chain connects TRBV11-1 to TRBJ2-5; 8 bases line up with TRBD2. Losses at the gene ends were 5 bases for V and 2 bases for J; bases not matched to a gene: 7. Germline V lookup: CDR1 SGHAT, CDR2 FQDESV (reference sequence). This CDR3 is 15 amino acids long. CDR3 bases: TGTGCCAGCAGCCGCGAGCGGGAGCAACAAGAGACCCAGTACTTC. It is translated as CASSREREQQETQYF.

CDR3 sequence (DNA): TGCGCCAGCAGCCCGGACAGGGAGGGCGAGCAGTACTTC. Amino acids: CASSPDREGEQYF. This chain uses TRBV4-3 with TRBJ2-7, with D possibly TRBD1 on 8 matching bases. Germline V lookup: CDR1 LGHNA, CDR2 YSLEER. Trimming left V 4 bases short and J 6 bases short, with 13 bases between. The CDR3 runs 13 residues.

The chain recombines TRBV4-3 with TRBJ2-1, with D possibly being TRBD2 (6 bases). Trimming removed 4 bases from V and 7 bases from J, with 14 bases in between. This CDR3 has 14 residues. The germline gives CDR1 LGHNA, CDR2 YSLEER. CDR3 in DNA: TGCGCCAGCAGCCCCGCGGGACTTCTGAATGAGCAGTTCTTC. Translated: CASSPAGLLNEQFF.

This clone was seen once. The rearrangement uses TRBV5-1 and TRBJ2-1; the D call may be TRBD1 or TRBD2 (6 bases each). Per the germline V gene, CDR1 is SGHRS and CDR2 is YFSETQ. V lost 1 base to trimming and J lost 8 bases, with 13 bases between them. CDR3 length: 14 amino acids. The CDR3 bases are TGCGCCAGCAGCTTGCGTAAGGGGGAGGATGAGCAGTTCTTC. The encoded protein is CASSLRKGEDEQFF.

The chain uses TRBV10-3 and TRBJ1-5; a weak D match, TRBD1 (6 bases). Germline assignment: CDR1 ENHRY and CDR2 SYGVKD. This CDR3 has 14 amino acids. V lost 5 bases to trimming and J lost 2 bases, with 10 bases between them. Here the CDR3 reads CAISMAGGNQPQHF. The CDR3 DNA sequence: TGTGCCATCAGTATGGCAGGGGGCAATCAGCCCCAGCATTTT.

The table lists this clone with a count of one. The V and J genes are TRBV1 and TRBJ2-1; no check of the table's D call, TRBD2, against the DNA was made. TRBV1 represents a pseudogene. The CDR3 extends over 14 amino acids. For the CDR3, the DNA is TGCACCAGCAGCCCCCACGAGAATTACAATGAGCAGTTCTTC. Translation: CTSSPHENYNEQFF.

This chain links TRBV18 with TRBJ2-7, with TRBD1 matching 8 bases. This CDR3 contains 15 residues. V lost 3 bases to trimming and J lost 2 bases; unmatched junction nucleotides: 6. Germline V lookup: CDR1 KGHSH, CDR2 LQKENI. CDR3 DNA: TGTGCCAGCTCACCTCGACAGGGGCTACCCTACGAGCAGTACTTC. Residues: CASSPRQGLPYEQYF.

The chain carries TRBV5-4 and TRBJ1-1; 7 positions match TRBD1. The V gene end was trimmed by 5 bases and the J gene end by 2 bases; junction bases not matched to a gene: 3. Germline V CDR1 and CDR2: SGHNT, YYREEE (reference sequence). The CDR3 is made up of 13 amino acids. The CDR3 sequence is CASRRQGNTEAFF. DNA of the CDR3: TGTGCCAGCAGGAGACAGGGAAACACTGAAGCTTTCTTT.

The chain combines TRBV6-1 with TRBJ2-5; D is ambiguous. Germline values: CDR1 MNHNS, CDR2 SASEGT. The CDR3 loop spans 10 amino acids. V lost 8 bases, J lost 5 bases, and 6 bases lay in between. CDR3 nucleotide sequence: TGTGCCAGCGGGTACGAGACCCAGTACTTC. Translating it yields CASGYETQYF.

The V and J genes are TRBV7-8 and TRBJ1-2; a weak D match, TRBD1 (6 bases). The CDR3 extends over 15 amino acids. With 1 base removed from V and 2 bases from J, the gap between germline ends came to 11 bases. Germline values: CDR1 SGHVS, CDR2 FQNEAQ. CDR3 nucleotide sequence: TGTGCCAGCAGCTTAGTGGGACAAGCAAACTATGGCTACACCTTC. Its translation is CASSLVGQANYGYTF.

The chain carries TRBV18 and TRBJ2-2, with D maybe TRBD1 (6 bases). The CDR3 sequence is 15 residues long. Per germline, CDR1 KGHSH and CDR2 LQKENI. V was clipped by 8 bases and J by 5 bases, with 18 bases between them. The CDR3 is CASHLQGIDTGELFF. The CDR3 DNA sequence: TGTGCCAGCCATCTACAGGGAATTGATACCGGGGAGCTGTTTTTT.

This chain connects TRBV2 to TRBJ1-1; possible D gene TRBD1, 6 bases. The length of the CDR3 is 13 residues. Per germline, CDR1 SNHLY and CDR2 FYNNEI. Trimming cost V 5 bases and J 3 bases, with 10 bases left between them. The CDR3: CASSRQVDTEAFF. CDR3 bases: TGTGCCAGCAGTCGACAGGTAGACACTGAAGCTTTCTTT. The full variable domain, completed using reference TRBV2 and TRBJ1-1, is EPEVTQTPSHQVTQMGQEVILRCVPISNHLYFYWYRQILGQKVEFLVSFYNNEISEKSEIFDDQFSVERPDGSNFTLKIRSTKLEDSAMYFCASSRQVDTEAFFGQGTRLTVV.

The V gene is TRBV28, the J gene TRBJ1-1; D unresolved. There are 12 residues in the CDR3. Germline lookup yields CDR1 MDHEN and CDR2 SYDVKM. The V end was cut by 8 bases, the J end by 0 bases, with 7 bases between. The CDR3 region is CASFRVNTEAFF. CDR3 coding DNA: TGTGCCAGCTTTAGGGTGAACACTGAAGCTTTCTTT.

The gene calls are TRBV7-9 and TRBJ2-5, with TRBD2 identical over 8 bases. Germline CDR1 SEHNR, CDR2 FQNEAQ (reference sequence). Trimming at V came to 5 bases and at J to 5 bases, leaving 13 bases not matched to a gene. This CDR3 comprises 16 residues. The DNA for the CDR3 is TGTGCCAGCAGCCGCACGTCCGCGGGGGGACTGGAGACCCAGTACTTC. Amino acids: CASSRTSAGGLETQYF.